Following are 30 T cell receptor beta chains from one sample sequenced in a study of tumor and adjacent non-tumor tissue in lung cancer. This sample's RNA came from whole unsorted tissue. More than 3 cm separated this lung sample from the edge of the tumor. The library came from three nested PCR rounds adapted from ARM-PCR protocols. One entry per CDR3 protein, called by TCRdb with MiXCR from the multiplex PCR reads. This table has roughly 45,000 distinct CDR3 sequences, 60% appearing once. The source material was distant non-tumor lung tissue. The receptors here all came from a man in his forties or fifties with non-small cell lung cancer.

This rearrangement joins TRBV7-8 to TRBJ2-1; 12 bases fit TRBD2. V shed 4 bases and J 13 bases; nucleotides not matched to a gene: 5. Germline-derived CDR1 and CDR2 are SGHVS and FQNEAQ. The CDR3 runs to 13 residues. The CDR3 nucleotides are TGTGCCAGCAGCTATCTAGCGGGAGGGAGTCAGTTCTTC. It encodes CASSYLAGGSQFF.

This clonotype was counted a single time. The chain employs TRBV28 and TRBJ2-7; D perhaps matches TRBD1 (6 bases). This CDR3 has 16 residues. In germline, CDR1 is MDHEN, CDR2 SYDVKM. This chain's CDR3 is CANSPTSGAAGYEQYV. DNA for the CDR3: TGTGCCAACAGTCCGACATCAGGGGCCGCGGGCTACGAGCAGTACGTC.

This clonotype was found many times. The CDR3 loop reads CAWSRNLGSEQYF. Here the CDR3 DNA reads TGTGCCTGGAGTCGGAACCTCGGGAGCGAGCAGTACTTC. This sequence joins TRBV30 and TRBJ2-7, with TRBD2 as a possible D gene (6 bases). Trimming cost V 2 bases and J 6 bases, with 14 bases left between them. From germline, CDR1 is GTSNPN and CDR2 SVGIG (reference sequence). The CDR3 spans 13 residues.

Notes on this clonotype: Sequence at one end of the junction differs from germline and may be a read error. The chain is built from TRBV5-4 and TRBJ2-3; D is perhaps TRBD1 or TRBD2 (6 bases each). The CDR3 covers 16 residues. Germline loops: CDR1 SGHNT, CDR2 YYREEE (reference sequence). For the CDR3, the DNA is TGTACCAGCAGCGCCCTCTCGGGGGCAGGGGCTGATACGCAGTATTTT. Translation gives CTSSALSGAGADTQYF.

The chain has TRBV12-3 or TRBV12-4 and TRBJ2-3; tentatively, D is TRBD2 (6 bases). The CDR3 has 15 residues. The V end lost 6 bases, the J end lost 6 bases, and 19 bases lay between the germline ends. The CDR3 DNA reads TGTGCCAGCAGGATGGGCGGGACCGCCATGGATACGCAGTATTTT. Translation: CASRMGGTAMDTQYF.

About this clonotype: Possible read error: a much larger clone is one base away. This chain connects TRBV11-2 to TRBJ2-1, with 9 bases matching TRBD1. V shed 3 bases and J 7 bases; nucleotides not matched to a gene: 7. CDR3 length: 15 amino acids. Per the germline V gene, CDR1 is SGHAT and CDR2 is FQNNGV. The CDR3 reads CASSFGQGRGNEQFF. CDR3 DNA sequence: TGTGCCAGCAGCTTCGGACAGGGGAGGGGTAATGAGCAGTTCTTC. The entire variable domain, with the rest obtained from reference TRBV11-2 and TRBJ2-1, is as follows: EAGVAQSPRYKIIEKRQSVAFWCNPISGHATLYWYQQILGQGPKLLIQFQNNGVVDDSQLPKDRFSAERLKGVDSTLKIQPAKLEDSAVYLCASSFGQGRGNEQFFGPGTRLTVL.

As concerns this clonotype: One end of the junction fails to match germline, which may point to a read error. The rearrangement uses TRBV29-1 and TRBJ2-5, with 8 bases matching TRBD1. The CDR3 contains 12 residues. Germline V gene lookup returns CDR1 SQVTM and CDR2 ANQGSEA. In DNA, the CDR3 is TGCAGCGTTGACAGGGGGCAAGAAACCCTGTACTTC. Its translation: CSVDRGQETLYF.

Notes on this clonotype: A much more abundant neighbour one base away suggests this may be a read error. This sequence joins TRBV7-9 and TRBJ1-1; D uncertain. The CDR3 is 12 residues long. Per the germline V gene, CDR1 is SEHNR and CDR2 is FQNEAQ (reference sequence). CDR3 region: CASSFPNTETFF. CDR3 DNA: TGTGCCAGCAGCTTCCCGAACACTGAAACTTTCTTT.

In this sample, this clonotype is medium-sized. The CDR3 sequence: CASSQQENQPQHF. CDR3 bases: TGTGCCAGCAGCCAACAGGAAAATCAGCCCCAGCATTTT. The chain combines TRBV16 with TRBJ1-5; D gene uncertain. V dropped 2 bases and J dropped 4 bases, with 6 bases sitting between them. This CDR3 spans 13 amino acids. Germline CDR1 and CDR2: KGHSY and FQNENV.

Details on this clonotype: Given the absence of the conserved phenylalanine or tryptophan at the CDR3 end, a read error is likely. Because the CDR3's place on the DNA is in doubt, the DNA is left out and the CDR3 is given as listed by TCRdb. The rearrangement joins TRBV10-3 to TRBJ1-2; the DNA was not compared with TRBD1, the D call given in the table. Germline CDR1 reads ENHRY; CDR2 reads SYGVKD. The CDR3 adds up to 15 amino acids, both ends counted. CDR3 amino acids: CAISESMGQVDGYSL.

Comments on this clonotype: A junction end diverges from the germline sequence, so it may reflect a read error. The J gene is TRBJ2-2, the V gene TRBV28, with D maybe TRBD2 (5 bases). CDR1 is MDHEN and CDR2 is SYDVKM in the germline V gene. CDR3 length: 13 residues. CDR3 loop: CASSASNTGKLFF. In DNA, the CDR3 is TGTGCCAGCAGTGCGTCGAACACCGGGAAGCTGTTTTTT.

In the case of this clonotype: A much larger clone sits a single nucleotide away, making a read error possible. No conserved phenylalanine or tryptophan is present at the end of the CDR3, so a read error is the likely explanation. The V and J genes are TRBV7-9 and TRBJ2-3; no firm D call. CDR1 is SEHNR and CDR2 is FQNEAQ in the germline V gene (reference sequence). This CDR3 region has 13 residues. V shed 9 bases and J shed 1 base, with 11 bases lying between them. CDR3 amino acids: CASTESGTDTQYS. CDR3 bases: TGTGCCAGTACAGAATCCGGCACAGATACGCAGTATTCT.

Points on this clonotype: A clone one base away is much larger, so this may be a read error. CDR3 in amino acids: CSARGTANVQYF. The CDR3 region has the DNA TGCAGTGCTAGAGGGACAGCCAACGTGCAGTACTTC. The chain has TRBV20-1 and TRBJ2-7; D might be TRBD1 (6 bases). V was trimmed by 1 base and J by 9 bases, leaving 13 bases between them. Germline CDR1 and CDR2: DFQATT and SNEGSKA (reference sequence). CDR3 length: 12 residues.

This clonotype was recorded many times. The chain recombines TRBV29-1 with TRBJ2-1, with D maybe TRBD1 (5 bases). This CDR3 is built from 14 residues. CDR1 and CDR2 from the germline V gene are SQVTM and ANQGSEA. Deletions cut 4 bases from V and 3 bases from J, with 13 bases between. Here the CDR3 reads CSVGWTSVYNEQFF. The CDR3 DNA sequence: TGCAGCGTTGGGTGGACATCGGTCTACAATGAGCAGTTCTTC.

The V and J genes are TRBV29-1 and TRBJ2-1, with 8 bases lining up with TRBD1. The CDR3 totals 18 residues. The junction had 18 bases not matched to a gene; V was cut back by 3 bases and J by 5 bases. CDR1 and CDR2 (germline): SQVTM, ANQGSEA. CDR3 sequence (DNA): TGCAGCGTTGATCGGGACAGGAATACGTTCCAACCCGACAATGAGCAGTTCTTC. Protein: CSVDRDRNTFQPDNEQFF.

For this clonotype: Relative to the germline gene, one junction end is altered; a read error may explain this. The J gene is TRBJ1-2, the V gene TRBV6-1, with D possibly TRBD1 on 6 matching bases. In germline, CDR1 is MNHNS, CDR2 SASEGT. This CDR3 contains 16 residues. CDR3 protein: CASSEAWDMVFYGYTF. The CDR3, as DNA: TGTGCCAGCAGTGAAGCGTGGGACATGGTTTTTTATGGCTACACCTTT.

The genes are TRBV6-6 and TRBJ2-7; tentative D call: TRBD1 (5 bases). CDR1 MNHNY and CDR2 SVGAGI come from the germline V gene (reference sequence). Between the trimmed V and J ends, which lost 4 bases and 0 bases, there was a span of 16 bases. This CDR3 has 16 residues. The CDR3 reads CASSFSEQEHSYEQYF. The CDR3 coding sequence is TGTGCCAGCAGTTTCTCAGAACAGGAACACTCCTACGAGCAGTACTTC.

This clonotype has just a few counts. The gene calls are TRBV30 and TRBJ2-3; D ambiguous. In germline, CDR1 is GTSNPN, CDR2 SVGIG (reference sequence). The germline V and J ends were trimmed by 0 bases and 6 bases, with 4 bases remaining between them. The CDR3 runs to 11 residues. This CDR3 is CAWSVGDTQYF. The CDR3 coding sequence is TGTGCCTGGAGTGTGGGGGATACGCAGTATTTT. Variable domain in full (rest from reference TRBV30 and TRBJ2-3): SQTIHQWPATLVQPVGSPLSLECTVEGTSNPNLYWYRQAAGRGLQLLFYSVGIGQISSEVPQNLSASRPQDRQFILSSKKLLLSDSGFYLCAWSVGDTQYFGPGTRLTVL.

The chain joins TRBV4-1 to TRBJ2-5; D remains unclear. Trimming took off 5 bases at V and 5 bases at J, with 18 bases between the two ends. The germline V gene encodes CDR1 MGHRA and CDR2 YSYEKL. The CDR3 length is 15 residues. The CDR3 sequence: CASSSTQTEVETQYF. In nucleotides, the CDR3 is TGCGCCAGCAGCTCAACACAGACCGAAGTTGAGACCCAGTACTTC.

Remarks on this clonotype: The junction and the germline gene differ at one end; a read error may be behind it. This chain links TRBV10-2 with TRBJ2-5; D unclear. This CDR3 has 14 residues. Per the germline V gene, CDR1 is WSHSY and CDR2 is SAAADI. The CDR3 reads CASRLSRVQESQHF. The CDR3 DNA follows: TGCGCCAGCAGGCTTTCGAGAGTACAAGAGTCCCAGCACTTC.

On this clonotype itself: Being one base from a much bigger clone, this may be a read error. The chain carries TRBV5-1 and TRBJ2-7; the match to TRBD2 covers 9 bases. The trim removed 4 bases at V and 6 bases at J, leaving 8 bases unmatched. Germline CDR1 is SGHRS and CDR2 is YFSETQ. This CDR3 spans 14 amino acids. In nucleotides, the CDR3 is TGCGCCAGCAGCCTCGCGGGGGGGCTGTTCGAGCAGTACTTC. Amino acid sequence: CASSLAGGLFEQYF.

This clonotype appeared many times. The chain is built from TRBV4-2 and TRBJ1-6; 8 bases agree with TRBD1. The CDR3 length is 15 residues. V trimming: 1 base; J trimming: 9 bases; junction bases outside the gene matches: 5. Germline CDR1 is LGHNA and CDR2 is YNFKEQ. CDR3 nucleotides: TGTGCCAGCAGCCAAGGGGGACAGGCTTCTTCACCCCTCCACTTT. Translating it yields CASSQGGQASSPLHF.

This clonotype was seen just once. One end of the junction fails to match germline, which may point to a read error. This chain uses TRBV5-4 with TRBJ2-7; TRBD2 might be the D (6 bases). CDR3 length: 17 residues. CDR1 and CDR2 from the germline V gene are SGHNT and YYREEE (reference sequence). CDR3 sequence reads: CDSSFGDLAGDAHEQYF. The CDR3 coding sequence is TGTGACAGCAGCTTCGGGGACTTAGCTGGAGATGCACACGAGCAGTACTTC.

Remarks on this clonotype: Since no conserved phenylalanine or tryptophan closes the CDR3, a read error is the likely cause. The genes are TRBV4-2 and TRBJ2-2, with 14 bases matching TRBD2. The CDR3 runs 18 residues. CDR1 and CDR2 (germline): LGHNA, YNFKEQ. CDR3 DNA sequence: TGTGCTAGGAGCCAAGAGGGACTAGCGGGGGCGAACACCGGGGAGCTGTTTTCT. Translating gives CARSQEGLAGANTGELFS.

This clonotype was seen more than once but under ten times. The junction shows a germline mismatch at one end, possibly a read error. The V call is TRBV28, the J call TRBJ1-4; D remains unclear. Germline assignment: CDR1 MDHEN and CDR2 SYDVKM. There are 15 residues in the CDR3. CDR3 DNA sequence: TGTGCCAGCAGTTTTAGGACCGCAACTAATGAAAAACTGCTTTTT. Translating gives CASSFRTATNEKLLF.

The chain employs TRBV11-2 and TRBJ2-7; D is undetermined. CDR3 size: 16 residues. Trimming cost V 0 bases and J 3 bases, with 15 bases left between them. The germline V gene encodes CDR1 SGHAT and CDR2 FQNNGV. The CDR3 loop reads CASSLDLGLEIYEQYF. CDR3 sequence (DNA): TGTGCCAGCAGCTTAGATCTGGGGTTAGAAATCTACGAGCAGTACTTC.

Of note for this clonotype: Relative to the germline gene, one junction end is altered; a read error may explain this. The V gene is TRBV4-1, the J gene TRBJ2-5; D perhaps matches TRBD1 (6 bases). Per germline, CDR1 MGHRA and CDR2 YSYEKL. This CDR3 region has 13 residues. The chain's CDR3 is CVSNRVEGETQYF. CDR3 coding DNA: TGCGTCAGCAACAGGGTTGAAGGAGAGACCCAGTACTTC.

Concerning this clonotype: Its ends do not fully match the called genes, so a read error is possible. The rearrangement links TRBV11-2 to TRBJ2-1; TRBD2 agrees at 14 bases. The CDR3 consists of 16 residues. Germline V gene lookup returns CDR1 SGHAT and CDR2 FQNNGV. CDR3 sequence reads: CASSTETSGGAQEQFF. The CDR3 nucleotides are TGTGCAAGCAGCACCGAGACTAGCGGGGGGGCCCAGGAGCAGTTCTTC. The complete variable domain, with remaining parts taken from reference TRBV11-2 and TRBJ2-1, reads EAGVAQSPRYKIIEKRQSVAFWCNPISGHATLYWYQQILGQGPKLLIQFQNNGVVDDSQLPKDRFSAERLKGVDSTLKIQPAKLEDSAVYLCASSTETSGGAQEQFFGPGTRLTVL.

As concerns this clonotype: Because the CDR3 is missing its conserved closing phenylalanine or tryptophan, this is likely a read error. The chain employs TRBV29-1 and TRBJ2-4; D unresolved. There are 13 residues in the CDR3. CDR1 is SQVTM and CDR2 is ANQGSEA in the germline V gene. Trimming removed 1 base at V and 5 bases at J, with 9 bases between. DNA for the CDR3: TGCAGCGTTGAAGGGATAGGGCAAAACATTCAGTACATC. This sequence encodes CSVEGIGQNIQYI.

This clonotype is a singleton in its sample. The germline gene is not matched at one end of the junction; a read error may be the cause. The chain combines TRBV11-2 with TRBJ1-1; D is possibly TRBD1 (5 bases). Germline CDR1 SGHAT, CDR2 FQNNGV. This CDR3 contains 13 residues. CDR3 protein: CAGSPGTNTEAFF. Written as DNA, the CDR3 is TGTGCCGGCAGCCCCGGGACGAACACTGAAGCTTTCTTT.